The clone carrying this T cell receptor beta chain was detected many times. This sample's RNA came from whole unsorted tissue. This non-tumor lung sample came from over 3 cm beyond the tumor edge. TCRbeta libraries were built with three rounds of nested PCR, modified from ARM-PCR. TCRdb itself ran the multiplex PCR reads through MiXCR, one entry per CDR3 protein. In the table there are 75,000 to 95,000 distinct CDR3 sequences, roughly three quarters of which are singletons. The data stem from a study of tumor and adjacent non-tumor tissue in lung cancer. In the study overall: On average, productive TCRbeta reads reached about 4.17 million per sample.

Germline V gene sequence: CDR1 MRHNA, CDR2 SNTAGT. The CDR3 has 16 residues. V lost 5 bases to trimming and J lost 5 bases; unmatched junction nucleotides: 9. The clonotype originates from a woman aged 50 to 60 with non-small cell lung cancer. The sample taken for sequencing was distant non-tumor lung tissue. The V call is TRBV6-4, the J call TRBJ2-1; 10 nucleotides match TRBD1. The CDR3 protein is CASSNNAGTGDNEQFF. CDR3 coding DNA: TGTGCCAGCAGTAATAACGCCGGGACAGGGGACAATGAGCAGTTCTTC.